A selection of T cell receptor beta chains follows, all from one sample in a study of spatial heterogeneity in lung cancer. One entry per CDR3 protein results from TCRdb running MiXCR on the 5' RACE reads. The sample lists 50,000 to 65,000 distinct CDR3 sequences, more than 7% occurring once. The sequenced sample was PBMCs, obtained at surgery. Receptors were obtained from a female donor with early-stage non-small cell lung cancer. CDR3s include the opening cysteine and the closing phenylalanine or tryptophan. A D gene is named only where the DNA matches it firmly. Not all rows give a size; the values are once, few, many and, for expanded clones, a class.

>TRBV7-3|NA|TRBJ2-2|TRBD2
TGTGCCAGCAGCTTCAGCGGGGACACCGGGGAGCTGTTTTTT
CASSFSGDTGELFF
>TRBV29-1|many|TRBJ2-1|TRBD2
TGCAGTGGTCGGGAGGGGGTCAATGAGCAGTTCTTC
CSGREGVNEQFF
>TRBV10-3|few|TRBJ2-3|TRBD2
TGTGCCATCATCAATACTAGCGGGAGTACAGATACGCAGTATTTT
CAIINTSGSTDTQYF
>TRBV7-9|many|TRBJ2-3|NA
TGTGCCAGCGGCCCTAGGGGCAGCACAGATACGCAGTATTTT
CASGPRGSTDTQYF
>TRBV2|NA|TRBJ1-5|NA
TGTGCCAGCAGTGAGTCGGGGGCCCATCAGCCCCAGCATTTT
CASSESGAHQPQHF
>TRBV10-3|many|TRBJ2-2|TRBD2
TGTGCAGCCAGGGCTAGCGGAAACACCGGGGAGCTGTTTTTT
CAARASGNTGELFF
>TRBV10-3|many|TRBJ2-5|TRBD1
TGTGCCATCTCGGGACAGGGGCCGGCTGGACAAGAGACCCAGTACTTC
CAISGQGPAGQETQYF
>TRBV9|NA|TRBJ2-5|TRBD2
TGTGCCAGCAGCGTAGCGGCTAGCGGGGGCCCTATCCAAGAGACCCAGTACTTC
CASSVAASGGPIQETQYF
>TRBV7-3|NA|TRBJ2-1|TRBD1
TGTGCCAGCAGCTTAGCCGGACAGGGATTCGATGAGCAGTTCTTC
CASSLAGQGFDEQFF
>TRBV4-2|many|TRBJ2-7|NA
TGTGCCAGCAGCCAAGTGCTCTCAGGCGAGCAGTACTTC
CASSQVLSGEQYF
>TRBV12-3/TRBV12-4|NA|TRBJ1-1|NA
TGTGCCAGCACCTTCGGGGCTGGAGGTGCGAACACTGAAGCTTTCTTT
CASTFGAGGANTEAFF
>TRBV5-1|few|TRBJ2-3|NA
TGCGCCAGCAGCTTAGTGACGGGGATTAGCACAGATACGCAGTATTTT
CASSLVTGISTDTQYF
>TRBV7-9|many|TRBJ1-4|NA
TGTGCCAGCAGCCCCACCGTTCAAGGAGAAAAACTGTTTTTT
CASSPTVQGEKLFF
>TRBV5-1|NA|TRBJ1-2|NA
TGCGCCAGCAGCTTGTCTGGCAGGCTAAACGGCTACACCTTC
CASSLSGRLNGYTF
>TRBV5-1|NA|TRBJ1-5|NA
TGCGCCAGCAGCTCGGATGCGGGCCAGCCCCAGCATTTT
CASSSDAGQPQHF
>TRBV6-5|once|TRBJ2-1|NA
TGTGCCAGCAGCTTTACGGTGGGTGTGCAGTTCTTC
CASSFTVGVQFF
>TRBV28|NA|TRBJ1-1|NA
TGTGCCAGCAGTCATGGGATCCGGCAGGCCATGAACACTGAAGCTTTCTTT
CASSHGIRQAMNTEAFF
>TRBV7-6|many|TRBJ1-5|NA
TGTGCCAGCAGCGCCGGGACCCCGGGCGGCAATCAGCCCCAGCATTTT
CASSAGTPGGNQPQHF